The rows below give T cell receptor beta chains drawn from one sample of a study of T cells in Graves' hyperthyroidism and ophthalmopathy. TCRdb used MiXCR to reprocess the multiplex PCR reads, holding one entry per CDR3 protein. The data show 300,000 to 400,000 distinct CDR3 sequences, around 20% seen once. The sample comprised blood. Receptors were obtained from a woman between 50 and 59 years old with Graves' hyperthyroidism. The CDR3 runs from the conserved cysteine through the conserved F or W. Fields, in order: D gene, J gene, clone size, V gene, CDR3 DNA, CDR3 protein. A D gene is named only where the DNA matches it firmly. Rows give clone size only sometimes, using once, few, many, or a class for an expanded clone.

TRBD1,TRBJ1-2,NA,TRBV3-1,TGTGCCAGCAGCCCGATGCTCGCCGGGACAGGGAATGGCTACACCTTC,CASSPMLAGTGNGYTF
NA,TRBJ2-5,many,TRBV7-2,TGTGCCAGCAGCTTTTCGGCAGGGGGACTCACGTCTACCCCCTATCAAGTGACCCAGTACTTC,CASSFSAGGLTSTPYQVTQYF
TRBD1,TRBJ1-1,NA,TRBV10-3,TGTGCCATCAGGGGCAGGGGGGAGACTGAAGCTTTCTTT,CAIRGRGETEAFF
TRBD1,TRBJ1-6,few,TRBV5-5,TGTGCCAGCAGCGTCCGGGACAGGGATTTCTCACCCCTCCACTTT,CASSVRDRDFSPLHF
TRBD1,TRBJ1-2,NA,TRBV20-1,TGCAGTGCTAGACCACAGGGGGCGCGAGGCTACACCTTC,CSARPQGARGYTF
NA,TRBJ1-6,NA,TRBV7-7,TGTGCTAGCAGCTTTTGGGGGAGGGTTAATTCACCCCTCCACTTT,CASSFWGRVNSPLHF
TRBD1,TRBJ1-1,many,TRBV5-1,TGCGCCAGCAGCCTGGAGGGACAGGGGGCAATGGGAACTGAAGCTTTCTTT,CASSLEGQGAMGTEAFF
TRBD2,TRBJ2-3,many,TRBV20-1,TGCAGTGCGGACGCGGGGGGGCCACAAGATACGCAGTATTTT,CSADAGGPQDTQYF
NA,TRBJ2-2,many,TRBV12-3/TRBV12-4,TGTGCCAGCAGTTTAAGGGAGAACACCGGGGAGCTGTTTTTT,CASSLRENTGELFF
NA,TRBJ1-2,many,TRBV6-5,TGTGCCAGCAGTTACTCGACGGACTATGGCTACACCTTC,CASSYSTDYGYTF
TRBD2,TRBJ2-1,NA,TRBV12-3/TRBV12-4,TGTGCCAGCAGTCCCCAACTAGCGGCATACAATGAGCAGTTCTTC,CASSPQLAAYNEQFF
TRBD1,TRBJ2-3,NA,TRBV12-3/TRBV12-4,TGTGCCAGCAGTCGAGACAGGGCCCCCCCAGATACGCAGTATTTT,CASSRDRAPPDTQYF
TRBD1,TRBJ1-6,few,TRBV12-3/TRBV12-4,TGTGCCAGCAGTAGCCGACAGGGGATCAATTCACCCCTCCACTTT,CASSSRQGINSPLHF
NA,TRBJ2-1,NA,TRBV4-3,TGCGCCAGCAGCCAAGGCGGGGATTACAATGAGCAGTTCTTC,CASSQGGDYNEQFF
TRBD2,TRBJ2-1,many,TRBV7-8,TGTGCCAGCAGCTTAGCGTGGGGAGACAGTCCTAAGAGCGGGACCTCTTCCAATGAGCAGTTCTTC,CASSLAWGDSPKSGTSSNEQFF
NA,TRBJ2-4,many,TRBV5-1,TGCGCCAGCAGCTTGGGGGGCTGGGGCGATGCCAAAAACATTCAGTACTTC,CASSLGGWGDAKNIQYF
TRBD1,TRBJ1-6,NA,TRBV20-1,TGCAGTGCTAGGGCCGGGACAGGGGTCTTTAATTCACCCCTCCACTTT,CSARAGTGVFNSPLHF
NA,TRBJ1-2,NA,TRBV2,TGTGCCAGCAGTGGGGGGGTTGGCTACACCTTC,CASSGGVGYTF
TRBD1,TRBJ1-5,many,TRBV20-1,TGCAGTGCTCGTGCCGGGACAGGGGGCGTAAAACCCAAGCAGCCCCAGCATTTT,CSARAGTGGVKPKQPQHF
NA,TRBJ2-7,NA,TRBV11-2,TGTGCCAGCAGTTTAATGGCGGGGCGGCGTCTAGGCGAGCAGTACTTC,CASSLMAGRRLGEQYF
TRBD2,TRBJ2-7,NA,TRBV7-2,TGTGCCAGCAGCTTAGCATCACACGTAGCGGGAGATTCCTACGAGCAGTACTTC,CASSLASHVAGDSYEQYF
TRBD1,TRBJ1-2,many,TRBV11-2,TGTGCCAGCAGCTTGTTCAGTCTCGTGACAGGGCCTGGCTCTTGGGGCTACACCTTC,CASSLFSLVTGPGSWGYTF
TRBD1,TRBJ1-2,many,TRBV6-1,TGTGCCAGCAGACCACAGGGGTATGGCTACACCTTC,CASRPQGYGYTF
NA,TRBJ1-1,NA,TRBV27,TGTGCCAGCACCGCCCGGGACGGTAACACTGAAGCTTTCTTT,CASTARDGNTEAFF
NA,TRBJ1-2,few,TRBV15,TGTGCCACCAGCACAGGGCTCGGCTACACCTTC,CATSTGLGYTF
TRBD1,TRBJ1-1,few,TRBV24-1,TGTGCCACCAGTGCGACAGGGTCCACTGAAGCTTTCTTT,CATSATGSTEAFF
NA,TRBJ2-1,many,TRBV11-3,TGTGCCAGCAGTTTTGGGGGGGCGGGTATAGAGCAGTTCTTC,CASSFGGAGIEQFF
NA,TRBJ1-2,NA,TRBV2,TGTGCCAGCAGCGAGTTCGACAGTAGAGCTAACTATGGCTACACCTTC,CASSEFDSRANYGYTF
NA,TRBJ1-6,NA,TRBV30,TGTGCCTGGATGGGAGTTAATAATTCACCCCTCCACTTT,CAWMGVNNSPLHF
TRBD2,TRBJ2-7,many,TRBV7-9,TGTGCCAGCAGCCCTCGACTAGCGGGAGTGGGAGAGCAGTACTTC,CASSPRLAGVGEQYF
NA,TRBJ2-1,many,TRBV7-9,TGTGCCAGCAGCCCCGAGCTGGCAGCGAGGTCCTACAATGAGCAGTTCTTC,CASSPELAARSYNEQFF
NA,TRBJ1-2,many,TRBV20-1,TGCAGTGCTAGTATGACGGCCGGCTACACCTTC,CSASMTAGYTF
TRBD1,TRBJ1-1,few,TRBV5-1,TGCGCCAGCAGCTTGTTTATATGGGACAGGGGATACTGGAACACTGAAGCTTTCTTT,CASSLFIWDRGYWNTEAFF
TRBD2,TRBJ2-3,many,TRBV13,TGTGCCAGCAGCATAAGACTAGCGGGAATAGATACGCAGTATTTT,CASSIRLAGIDTQYF